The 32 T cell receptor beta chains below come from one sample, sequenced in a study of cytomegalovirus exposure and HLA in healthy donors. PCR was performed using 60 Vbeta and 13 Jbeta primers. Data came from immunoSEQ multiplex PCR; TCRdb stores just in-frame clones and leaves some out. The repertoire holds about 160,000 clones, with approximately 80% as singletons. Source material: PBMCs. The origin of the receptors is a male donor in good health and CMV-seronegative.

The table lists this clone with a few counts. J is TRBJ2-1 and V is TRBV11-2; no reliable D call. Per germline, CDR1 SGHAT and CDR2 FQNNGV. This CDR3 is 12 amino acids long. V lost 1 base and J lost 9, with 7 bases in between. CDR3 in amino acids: CASSLGPGEQFF. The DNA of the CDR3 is TGTGCCAGCAGCTTAGGTCCCGGTGAGCAGTTCTTC.

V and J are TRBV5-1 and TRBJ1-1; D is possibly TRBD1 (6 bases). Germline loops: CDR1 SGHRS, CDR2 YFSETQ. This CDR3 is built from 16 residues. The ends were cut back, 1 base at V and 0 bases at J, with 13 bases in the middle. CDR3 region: CASSLLDRRLNTEAFF. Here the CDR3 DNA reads TGCGCCAGCAGCTTGTTGGACAGACGCCTGAACACTGAAGCTTTCTTT.

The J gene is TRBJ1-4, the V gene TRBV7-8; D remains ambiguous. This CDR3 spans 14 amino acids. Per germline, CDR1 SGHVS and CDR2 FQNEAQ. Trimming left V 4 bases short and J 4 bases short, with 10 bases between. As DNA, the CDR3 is TGTGCCAGCAGCTGGAGTCGGAGTAATGAAAAACTGTTTTTT. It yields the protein CASSWSRSNEKLFF.

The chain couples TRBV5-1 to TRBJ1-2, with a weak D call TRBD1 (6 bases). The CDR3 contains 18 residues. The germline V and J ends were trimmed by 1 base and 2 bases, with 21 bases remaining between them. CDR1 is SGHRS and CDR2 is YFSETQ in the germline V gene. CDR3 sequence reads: CASSLYGTPGEGNYGYTF. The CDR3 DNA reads TGCGCCAGCAGCTTGTACGGGACACCCGGCGAGGGAAACTATGGCTACACCTTC.

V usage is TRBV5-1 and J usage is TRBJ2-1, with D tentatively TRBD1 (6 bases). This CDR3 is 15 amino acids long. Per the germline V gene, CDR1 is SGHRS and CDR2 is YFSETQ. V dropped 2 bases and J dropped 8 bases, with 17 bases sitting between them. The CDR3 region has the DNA TGCGCCAGCAGCTTTGGACAGAGTGGAGGTGATGAGCAGTTCTTC. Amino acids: CASSFGQSGGDEQFF.

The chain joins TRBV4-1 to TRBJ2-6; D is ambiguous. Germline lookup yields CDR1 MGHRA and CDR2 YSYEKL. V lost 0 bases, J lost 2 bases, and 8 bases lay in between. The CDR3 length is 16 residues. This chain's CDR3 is CASSQDLAAGANVLTF. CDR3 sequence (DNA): TGCGCCAGCAGCCAAGATCTCGCGGCTGGGGCCAACGTCCTGACTTTC.

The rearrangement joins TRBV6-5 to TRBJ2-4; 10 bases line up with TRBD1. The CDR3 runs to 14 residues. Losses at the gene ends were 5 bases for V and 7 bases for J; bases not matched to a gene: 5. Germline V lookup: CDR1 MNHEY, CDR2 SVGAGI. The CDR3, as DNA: TGTGCCAGCAGTACCGGGACAGGGGTCAACATTCAGTACTTC. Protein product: CASSTGTGVNIQYF.

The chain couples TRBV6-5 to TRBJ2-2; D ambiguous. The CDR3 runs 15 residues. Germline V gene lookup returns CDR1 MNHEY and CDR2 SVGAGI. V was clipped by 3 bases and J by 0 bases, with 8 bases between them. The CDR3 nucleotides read TGTGCCAGCAGTTATATGAGTGCGAACACCGGGGAGCTGTTTTTT. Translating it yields CASSYMSANTGELFF.

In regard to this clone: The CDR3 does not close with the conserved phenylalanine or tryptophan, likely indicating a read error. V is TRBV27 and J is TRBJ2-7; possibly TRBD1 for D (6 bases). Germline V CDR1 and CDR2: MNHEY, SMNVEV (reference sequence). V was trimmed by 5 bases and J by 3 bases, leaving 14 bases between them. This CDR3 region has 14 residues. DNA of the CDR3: TGTGCCAGCAGTGCTTCAGGGGATAGCTACGAGCAGTACCTC. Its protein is CASSASGDSYEQYL.

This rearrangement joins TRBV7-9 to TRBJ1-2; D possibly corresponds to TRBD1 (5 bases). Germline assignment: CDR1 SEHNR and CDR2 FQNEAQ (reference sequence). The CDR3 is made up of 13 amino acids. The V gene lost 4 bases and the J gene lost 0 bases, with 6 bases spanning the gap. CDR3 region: CASSSGANYGYTF. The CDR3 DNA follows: TGTGCCAGCAGCTCGGGGGCTAACTATGGCTACACCTTC.

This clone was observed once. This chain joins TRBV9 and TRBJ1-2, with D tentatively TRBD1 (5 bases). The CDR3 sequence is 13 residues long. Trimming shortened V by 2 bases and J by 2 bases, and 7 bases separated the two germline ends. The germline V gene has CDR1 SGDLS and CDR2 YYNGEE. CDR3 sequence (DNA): TGTGCCAGCAGCGTCCGACAGAACTATGGCTACACCTTC. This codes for CASSVRQNYGYTF.

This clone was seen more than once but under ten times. The CDR3 nucleotides are TGTGCCAGCAGCCTAGGGACAGGACACGAGCAGTACTTC. Translating it yields CASSLGTGHEQYF. The chain couples TRBV5-6 to TRBJ2-7; 8 bases are shared with TRBD1. This CDR3 has 13 amino acids. The junction had 5 bases not matched to a gene; V was cut back by 4 bases and J by 5 bases. Germline lookup yields CDR1 SGHDT and CDR2 YYEEEE. Looking up the rest from reference TRBV5-6 and TRBJ2-7 gives the full variable domain: DAGVTQSPTHLIKTRGQQVTLRCSPKSGHDTVSWYQQALGQGPQFIFQYYEEEERQRGNFPDRFSGHQFPNYSSELNVNALLLGDSALYLCASSLGTGHEQYFGPGTRLTVT.

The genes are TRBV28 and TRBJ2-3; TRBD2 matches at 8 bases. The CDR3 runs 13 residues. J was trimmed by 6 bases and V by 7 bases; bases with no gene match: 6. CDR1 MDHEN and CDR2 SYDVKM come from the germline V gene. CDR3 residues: CASNLPGGDTQYF. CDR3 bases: TGTGCCAGCAATCTCCCGGGGGGGGATACGCAGTATTTT.

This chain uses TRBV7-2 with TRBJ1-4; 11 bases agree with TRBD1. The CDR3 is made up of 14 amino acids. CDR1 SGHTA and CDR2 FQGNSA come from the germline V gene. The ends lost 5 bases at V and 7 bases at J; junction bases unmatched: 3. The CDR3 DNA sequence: TGTGCCAGCAGCCCGGGACAGGGGGGTGAAAAACTGTTTTTT. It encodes CASSPGQGGEKLFF.

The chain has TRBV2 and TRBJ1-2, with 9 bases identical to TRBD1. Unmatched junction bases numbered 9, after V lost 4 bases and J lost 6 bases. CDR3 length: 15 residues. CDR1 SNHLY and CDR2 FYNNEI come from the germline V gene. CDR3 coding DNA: TGTGCCAGCAGTGCATCACGGGACAGGGTACATGGCTACACCTTC. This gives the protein CASSASRDRVHGYTF.

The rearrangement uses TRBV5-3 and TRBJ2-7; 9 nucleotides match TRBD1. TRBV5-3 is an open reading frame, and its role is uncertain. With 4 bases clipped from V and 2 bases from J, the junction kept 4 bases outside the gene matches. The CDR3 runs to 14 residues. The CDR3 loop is CARSRRTGAYEQYF. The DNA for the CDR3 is TGTGCCAGAAGCCGCCGGACAGGGGCCTACGAGCAGTACTTC.

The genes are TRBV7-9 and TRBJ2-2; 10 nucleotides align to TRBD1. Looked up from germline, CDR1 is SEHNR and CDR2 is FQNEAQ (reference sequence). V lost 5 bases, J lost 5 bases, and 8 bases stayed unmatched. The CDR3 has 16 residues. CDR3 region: CASSTPGQGKTGELFF. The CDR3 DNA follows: TGTGCCAGCAGCACCCCGGGACAGGGGAAAACCGGGGAGCTGTTTTTT. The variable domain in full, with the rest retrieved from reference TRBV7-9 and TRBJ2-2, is DTGVSQNPRHKITKRGQNVTFRCDPISEHNRLYWYRQTLGQGPEFLTYFQNEAQLEKSRLLSDRFSAERPKGSFSTLEIQRTEQGDSAMYLCASSTPGQGKTGELFFGEGSRLTVL.

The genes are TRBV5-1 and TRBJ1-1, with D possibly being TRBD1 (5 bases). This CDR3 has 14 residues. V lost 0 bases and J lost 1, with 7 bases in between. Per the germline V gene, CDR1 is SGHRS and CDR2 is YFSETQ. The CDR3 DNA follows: TGCGCCAGCAGCTTGGGACAGCCGAACACTGAAGCTTTCTTT. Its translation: CASSLGQPNTEAFF.

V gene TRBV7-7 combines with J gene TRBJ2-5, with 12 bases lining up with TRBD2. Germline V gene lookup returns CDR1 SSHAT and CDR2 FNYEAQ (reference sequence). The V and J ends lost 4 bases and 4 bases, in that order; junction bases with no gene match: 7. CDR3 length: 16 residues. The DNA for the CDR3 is TGTGCCAGCAGCTCAATTCTAGCGGGAGGGCTAGAGACCCAGTACTTC. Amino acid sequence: CASSSILAGGLETQYF.

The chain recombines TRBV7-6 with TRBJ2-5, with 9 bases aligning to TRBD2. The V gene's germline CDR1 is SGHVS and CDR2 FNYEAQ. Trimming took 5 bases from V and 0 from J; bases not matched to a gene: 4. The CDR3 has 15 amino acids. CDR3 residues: CASSVTSGNQETQYF. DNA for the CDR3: TGTGCCAGCAGCGTGACTAGCGGAAACCAAGAGACCCAGTACTTC.

The CDR3 sequence: CASSIRTGGHGYTF. The CDR3, as DNA: TGTGCCAGCAGCATAAGGACAGGGGGCCATGGCTACACCTTC. The V call is TRBV5-4, the J call TRBJ1-2; 11 bases fit TRBD1. Germline V CDR1 and CDR2: SGHNT, YYREEE (reference sequence). The V gene end was trimmed by 4 bases and the J gene end by 6 bases; junction bases not matched to a gene: 5. The CDR3 length is 14 residues.

The CDR3 loop reads CASSTGSFNQPQHF. The CDR3 DNA reads as TGTGCCAGCAGTACAGGGAGCTTCAATCAGCCCCAGCATTTT. This chain links TRBV2 with TRBJ1-5, with D perhaps TRBD1 (6 bases). The CDR3 consists of 14 residues. Germline CDR1 and CDR2: SNHLY and FYNNEI. Trimming took 5 bases from V and 3 from J, leaving 11 bases between them.

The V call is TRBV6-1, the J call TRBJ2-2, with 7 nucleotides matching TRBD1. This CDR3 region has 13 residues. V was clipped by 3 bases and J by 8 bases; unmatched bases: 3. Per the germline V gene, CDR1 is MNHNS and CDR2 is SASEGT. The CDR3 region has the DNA TGTGCCAGCAGTGAGACAGGGACAGGGGAGCTGTTTTTT. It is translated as CASSETGTGELFF.

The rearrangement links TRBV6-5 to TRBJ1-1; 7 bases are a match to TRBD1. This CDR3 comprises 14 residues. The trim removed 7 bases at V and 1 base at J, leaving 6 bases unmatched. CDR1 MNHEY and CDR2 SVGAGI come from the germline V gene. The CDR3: CASKIRGQNTEAFF. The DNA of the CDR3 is TGTGCCAGCAAAATAAGGGGGCAGAACACTGAAGCTTTCTTT.

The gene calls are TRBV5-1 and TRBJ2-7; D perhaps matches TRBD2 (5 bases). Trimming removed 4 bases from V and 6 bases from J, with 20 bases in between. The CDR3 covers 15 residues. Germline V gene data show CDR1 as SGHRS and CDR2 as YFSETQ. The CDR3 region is CASSHEITGIGEQYF. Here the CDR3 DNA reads TGCGCCAGCAGCCATGAAATTACGGGGATCGGCGAGCAGTACTTC.

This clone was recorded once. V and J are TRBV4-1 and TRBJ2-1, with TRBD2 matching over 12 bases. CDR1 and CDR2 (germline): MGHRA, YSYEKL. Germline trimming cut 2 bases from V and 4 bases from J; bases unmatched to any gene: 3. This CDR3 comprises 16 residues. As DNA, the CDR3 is TGCGCCAGCAGCCAACTAGCGGGAGGGCCTTACAATGAGCAGTTCTTC. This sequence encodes CASSQLAGGPYNEQFF.

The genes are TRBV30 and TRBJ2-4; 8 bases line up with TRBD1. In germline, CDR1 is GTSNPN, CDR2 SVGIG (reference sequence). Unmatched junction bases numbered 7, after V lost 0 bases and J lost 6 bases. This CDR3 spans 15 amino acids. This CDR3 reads CAWSVFGQGGNIQYF. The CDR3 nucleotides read TGTGCCTGGAGTGTGTTCGGACAGGGTGGAAACATTCAGTACTTC.

The CDR3 loop is CASSYSRSGSSYEQYF. CDR3 nucleotides: TGTGCCAGCAGTTACTCGAGGAGTGGGAGCTCCTACGAGCAGTACTTC. The chain recombines TRBV6-5 with TRBJ2-7, with D perhaps matching TRBD2 (5 bases). This CDR3 is 16 amino acids long. In germline, CDR1 is MNHEY, CDR2 SVGAGI. Deletions cut 0 bases from V and 0 bases from J, with 12 bases between.

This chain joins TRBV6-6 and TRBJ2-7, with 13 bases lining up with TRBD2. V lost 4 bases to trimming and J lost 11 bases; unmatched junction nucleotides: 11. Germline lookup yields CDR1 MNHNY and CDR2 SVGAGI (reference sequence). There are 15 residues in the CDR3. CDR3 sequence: CASSSRTSGSNMEYF. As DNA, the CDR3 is TGTGCCAGCAGTTCCCGGACTAGCGGGAGTAACATGGAGTACTTC.

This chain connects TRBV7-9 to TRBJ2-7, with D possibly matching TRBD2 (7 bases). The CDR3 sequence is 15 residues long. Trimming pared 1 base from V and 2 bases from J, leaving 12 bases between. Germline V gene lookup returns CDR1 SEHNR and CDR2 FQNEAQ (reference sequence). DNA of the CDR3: TGTGCCAGCAGCTTAGTGGGGCGGGGGCCCTACGAGCAGTACTTC. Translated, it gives CASSLVGRGPYEQYF.

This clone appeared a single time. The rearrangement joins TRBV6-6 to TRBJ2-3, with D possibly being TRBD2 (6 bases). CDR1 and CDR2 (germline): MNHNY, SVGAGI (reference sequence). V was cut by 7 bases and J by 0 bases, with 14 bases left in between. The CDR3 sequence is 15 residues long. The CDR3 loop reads CASTRASESTDTQYF. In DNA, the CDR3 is TGTGCCAGCACCAGAGCTAGCGAGAGCACAGATACGCAGTATTTT.

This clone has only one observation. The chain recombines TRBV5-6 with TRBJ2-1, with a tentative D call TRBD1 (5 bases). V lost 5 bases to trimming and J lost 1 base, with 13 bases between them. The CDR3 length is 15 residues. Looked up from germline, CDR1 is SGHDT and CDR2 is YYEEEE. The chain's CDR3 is CASSSLQGSYNEQFF. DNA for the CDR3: TGTGCCAGCAGTTCGCTGCAGGGTTCCTACAATGAGCAGTTCTTC.